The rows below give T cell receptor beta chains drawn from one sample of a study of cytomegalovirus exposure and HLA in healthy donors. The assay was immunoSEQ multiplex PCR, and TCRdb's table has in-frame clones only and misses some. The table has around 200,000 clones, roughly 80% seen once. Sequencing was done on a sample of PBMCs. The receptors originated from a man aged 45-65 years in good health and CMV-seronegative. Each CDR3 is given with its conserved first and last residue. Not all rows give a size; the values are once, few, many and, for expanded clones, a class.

CASSYSPQWGANVLTF TRBJ2-6 . TRBV6-5
CASSPPTKFTGTGELFF TRBJ2-2 once TRBV18
CAFGLAGDEQYF TRBJ2-7 . TRBV30
CAWSPGQFMNTEAFF TRBJ1-1 . TRBV30
CASSLDGTGYGYTF TRBJ1-2 once TRBV5-1
CASSAGVRGGRRNNEQFF TRBJ2-1 . TRBV7-3
CASSPRGQVSGEQYF TRBJ2-7 once TRBV18
CASSHGGGSTNEKLFF TRBJ1-4 . TRBV4-1
CASSVAREQFF TRBJ2-1 . TRBV9
CASSRQGWTEAFF TRBJ1-1 . TRBV14
CASGRGQGGETQYF TRBJ2-5 once TRBV12-5
CASNQESGGKPYNEQFF TRBJ2-1 . TRBV4-1
CASSLLQGPQHF TRBJ1-5 . TRBV28
CASSLQAGQETQYF TRBJ2-5 . TRBV7-2
CASSSQGPALGEQYF TRBJ2-7 . TRBV18
CATSSTGRRSSYEQYF TRBJ2-7 . TRBV15
CASSLLRGRTGELFF TRBJ2-2 . TRBV7-9
CASSSDPRTGRSEAFF TRBJ1-1 . TRBV7-9
CASSQDWGLGNEQYF TRBJ2-7 . TRBV4-3
CASSRGTYGYTF TRBJ1-2 . TRBV6-1
CASSSTGSGNTIYF TRBJ1-3 . TRBV5-1
CAIAPTMQRESYEQYF TRBJ2-7 . TRBV10-3
CASSLKTGGREETQYF TRBJ2-5 . TRBV7-3
CASSPRSGVYEQYF TRBJ2-7 . TRBV18
CASSEGGSLDTQYF TRBJ2-3 . TRBV6-1